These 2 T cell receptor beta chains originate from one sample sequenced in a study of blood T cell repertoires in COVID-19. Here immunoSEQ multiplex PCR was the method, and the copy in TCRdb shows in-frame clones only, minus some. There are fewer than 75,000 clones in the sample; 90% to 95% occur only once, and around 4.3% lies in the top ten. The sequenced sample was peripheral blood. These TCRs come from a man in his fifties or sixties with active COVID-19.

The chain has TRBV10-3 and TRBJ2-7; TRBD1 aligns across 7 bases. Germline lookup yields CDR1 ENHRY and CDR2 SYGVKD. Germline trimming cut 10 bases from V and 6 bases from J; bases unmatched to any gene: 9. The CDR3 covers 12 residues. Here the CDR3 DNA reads TGTGCCACAAAGATGTCAGGGGGCGAGCAGTACTTC. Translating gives CATKMSGGEQYF.

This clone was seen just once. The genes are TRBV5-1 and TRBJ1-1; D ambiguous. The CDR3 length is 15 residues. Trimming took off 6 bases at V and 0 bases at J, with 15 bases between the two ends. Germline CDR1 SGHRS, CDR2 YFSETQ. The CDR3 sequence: CASKEEEGMNTEAFF. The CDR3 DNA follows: TGCGCCAGCAAGGAAGAGGAGGGAATGAACACTGAAGCTTTCTTT.